The 18 T cell receptor beta chains below come from one sample, sequenced in a study of blood T cells in healthy people across ages. With a J-beta primer mix and a sample-barcoded 5' primer, a second PCR ran 7 to 11 cycles. TCRdb passed the 5' RACE reads through MiXCR, listing each CDR3 protein once. The sample lists over a million distinct CDR3 sequences; almost 60% were seen once. Sequencing used blood. These receptor sequences come from a young man in good health.

The chain uses TRBV3-1 and TRBJ1-2, with D hard to call. Between the trimmed V and J ends, which lost 4 bases and 3 bases, there was a span of 12 bases. Germline V gene sequence: CDR1 LGHDT, CDR2 YNNKEL (reference sequence). This CDR3 comprises 14 residues. For the CDR3, the DNA is TGTGCCAGCAGCCGCGAGGGAGCATACTATGGCTACACCTTC. Translated: CASSREGAYYGYTF.

The chain employs TRBV29-1 and TRBJ2-5; TRBD2 agrees at 7 bases. The CDR3 spans 16 residues. Germline CDR1 SQVTM, CDR2 ANQGSEA. J lost 0 bases, V lost 8 bases, and 15 bases had no gene match. The CDR3 here is CSLSGEGPRDQETQYF. The CDR3 coding sequence is TGCAGCTTATCGGGGGAGGGGCCCAGAGACCAAGAGACCCAGTACTTC.

The table lists this clonotype with a count of one. CDR3 in amino acids: CASSFGDRASLEQFF. In nucleotides, the CDR3 is TGTGCCAGCAGCTTTGGGGACAGGGCCTCCCTGGAGCAGTTCTTC. This chain connects TRBV5-5 to TRBJ2-1; 9 positions agree with TRBD1. The junction had 10 bases not matched to a gene; V was cut back by 2 bases and J by 10 bases. This CDR3 is 15 amino acids long. Germline V gene data show CDR1 as SGHKS and CDR2 as YYEKEE (reference sequence).

This chain joins TRBV12-3 or TRBV12-4 and TRBJ1-6, with D tentatively TRBD1 (6 bases). The V gene lost 6 bases and the J gene lost 8 bases, with 8 bases spanning the gap. The CDR3 covers 12 residues. The CDR3 DNA reads as TGTGCCAGCAGACCAGGGGATTCACCCCTCCACTTT. This codes for CASRPGDSPLHF.

The V and J genes are TRBV27 and TRBJ2-3; D is unresolved. Germline V gene data show CDR1 as MNHEY and CDR2 as SMNVEV (reference sequence). Trimming left V 6 bases short and J 0 bases short, with 16 bases between. CDR3 length: 16 residues. CDR3 nucleotides: TGTGCCAGCAGCTCACTTACGCATACTAGCACAGATACGCAGTATTTT. Protein product: CASSSLTHTSTDTQYF.

The V call is TRBV4-1, the J call TRBJ2-7; D remains ambiguous. Trimming pared 4 bases from V and 1 base from J, leaving 8 bases between. The CDR3 sequence is 13 residues long. Looked up from germline, CDR1 is MGHRA and CDR2 is YSYEKL. In nucleotides, the CDR3 is TGCGCCAGCAGCCCCGACCCTTCCTACGAGCAGTACTTC. Translated, it gives CASSPDPSYEQYF.

V and J are TRBV11-3 and TRBJ2-7, with TRBD2 identical over 12 bases. The length of the CDR3 is 16 residues. CDR1 and CDR2 from the germline V gene are SGHNT and YENEEA. V shed 4 bases and J 7 bases; nucleotides not matched to a gene: 11. The CDR3 reads CASSSRLAGENNEQYF. The DNA of the CDR3 is TGTGCCAGCAGCTCTAGACTAGCGGGAGAAAACAATGAGCAGTACTTC.

This clonotype was observed a handful of times. The chain combines TRBV5-5 with TRBJ1-2, with D unclear. Germline lookup yields CDR1 SGHKS and CDR2 YYEKEE (reference sequence). The CDR3 is 12 amino acids. V was clipped by 4 bases and J by 7 bases, with 11 bases between them. CDR3 sequence (DNA): TGTGCCAGCAGCCTTGTGAGAAGTGGCTACACCTTC. Translation: CASSLVRSGYTF.

V gene TRBV12-3 or TRBV12-4 combines with J gene TRBJ2-2, with 7 bases that match TRBD2. CDR3 length: 14 amino acids. The V segment lost 3 bases and the J segment 5 bases; nucleotides outside the gene matches: 3. The CDR3 loop reads CASSFLGGTGELFF. CDR3 DNA sequence: TGTGCCAGCAGTTTCTTGGGAGGGACCGGGGAGCTGTTTTTT.

The rearrangement links TRBV29-1 to TRBJ1-2; the match to TRBD1 covers 8 bases. Germline CDR1 and CDR2: SQVTM and ANQGSEA. The CDR3 has 15 amino acids. V gave up 7 bases and J gave up 4 bases; unmatched junction bases: 14. The DNA for the CDR3 is TGCAGCGGGTCTTTCGGACAGGGCGGTGTCTATGGCTACACCTTC. Its translation is CSGSFGQGGVYGYTF. Based on the CDR3 plus reference TRBV29-1 and TRBJ1-2, the full variable domain is SAVISQKPSRDICQRGTSLTIQCQVDSQVTMMFWYRQQPGQSLTLIATANQGSEATYESGFVIDKFPISRPNLTFSTLTVSNMSPEDSSIYLCSGSFGQGGVYGYTFGSGTRLTVV.

The rearrangement uses TRBV28 and TRBJ2-7; D is possibly TRBD2 (5 bases). Trimming removed 7 bases from V and 0 bases from J, with 16 bases in between. The CDR3 runs 15 residues. Germline V CDR1 and CDR2: MDHEN, SYDVKM. DNA for the CDR3: TGTGCCAGCATCCCAGGCCCGGGAAGCTCCTACGAGCAGTACTTC. This encodes CASIPGPGSSYEQYF.

The rearrangement uses TRBV6-5 and TRBJ2-7; TRBD1 matches at 7 bases. V shed 7 bases, J shed 3 bases, and the junction held 9 bases outside the gene matches. The CDR3 is made up of 14 amino acids. In germline, CDR1 is MNHEY, CDR2 SVGAGI. In DNA, the CDR3 is TGTGCCAGCAAGGGAACAGGGGTAGACTACGAGCAGTACTTC. Residues: CASKGTGVDYEQYF.

The chain has TRBV10-2 and TRBJ2-5; the D call may be TRBD1 or TRBD2 (5 bases each). Trimming cost V 4 bases and J 1 base, with 16 bases left between them. CDR3 length: 16 residues. Germline-derived CDR1 and CDR2 are WSHSY and SAAADI. Here the CDR3 reads CASSGLRGVGQETQYF. In DNA form, the CDR3 reads TGCGCCAGCAGTGGACTTCGAGGGGTGGGCCAAGAGACCCAGTACTTC.

This sequence joins TRBV20-1 and TRBJ2-7, with no clear D. The germline V gene has CDR1 DFQATT and CDR2 SNEGSKA (reference sequence). Between the trimmed V and J ends, which lost 0 bases and 2 bases, there was a span of 11 bases. The CDR3 sequence is 14 residues long. The CDR3 nucleotides are TGCAGTGCTAGAGATCCCAGGACCCCCTACGAGCAGTACTTC. It specifies CSARDPRTPYEQYF.

The CDR3 here is CASSKGLAGLYEQYF. Here the CDR3 DNA reads TGTGCCAGCAGCAAGGGACTAGCGGGGCTCTACGAGCAGTACTTC. This rearrangement joins TRBV11-2 to TRBJ2-7, with TRBD2 matching 13 bases. This CDR3 is 15 amino acids long. CDR1 is SGHAT and CDR2 is FQNNGV in the germline V gene. Losses at the gene ends were 5 bases for V and 3 bases for J; bases not matched to a gene: 4.

This clonotype was detected only a few times. The chain links TRBV6-5 to TRBJ1-4; D not resolved. With 4 bases removed from V and 7 bases from J, the gap between germline ends came to 7 bases. This CDR3 has 12 amino acids. Germline V gives CDR1 MNHEY, CDR2 SVGAGI. The CDR3 is CASSSGPEKLFF. Written as DNA, the CDR3 is TGTGCCAGCAGTTCCGGGCCTGAAAAACTGTTTTTT.

The chain employs TRBV6-2 or TRBV6-3 and TRBJ2-7; TRBD1 agrees at 9 bases. After removal of 6 bases from V and 1 base from J, the junction contained 7 bases not matched to a gene. The CDR3 is made up of 15 amino acids. Germline CDR1 MNHEY, CDR2 SVGEGT. CDR3 coding DNA: TGTGCCAGCAGATACCACAGGGGGCAATCCTACGAGCAGTACTTC. Translating gives CASRYHRGQSYEQYF.

A remark on this clonotype: Germline is not matched at one junction end, which may reflect a read error. The CDR3 loop is CSATGTGTYSYGQYF. CDR3 DNA: TGCAGTGCTACCGGTACCGGGACCTATTCGTACGGGCAGTACTTC. The rearrangement joins TRBV20-1 to TRBJ2-7; either TRBD1 or TRBD2 may supply D (5 bases each). The CDR3 runs 15 residues. Germline V gives CDR1 DFQATT, CDR2 SNEGSKA (reference sequence).